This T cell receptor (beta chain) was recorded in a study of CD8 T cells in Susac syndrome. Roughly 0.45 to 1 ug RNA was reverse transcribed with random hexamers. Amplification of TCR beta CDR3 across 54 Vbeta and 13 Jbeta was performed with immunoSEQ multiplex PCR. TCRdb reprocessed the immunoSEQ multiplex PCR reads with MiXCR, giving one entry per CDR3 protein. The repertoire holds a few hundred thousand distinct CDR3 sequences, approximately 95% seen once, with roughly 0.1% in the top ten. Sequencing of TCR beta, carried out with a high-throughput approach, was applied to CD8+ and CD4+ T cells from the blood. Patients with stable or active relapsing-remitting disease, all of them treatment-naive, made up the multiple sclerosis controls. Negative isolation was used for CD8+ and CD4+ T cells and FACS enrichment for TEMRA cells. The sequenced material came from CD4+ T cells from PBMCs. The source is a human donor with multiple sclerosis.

CDR3 sequence: CATSRVTGEQFF. The CDR3 nucleotides read TGTGCCACCAGCAGAGTAACCGGTGAGCAGTTCTTC. The rearrangement uses TRBV15 and TRBJ2-1, with D unresolved. The ends were cut back, 1 base at V and 9 bases at J, with 7 bases in the middle. Germline lookup yields CDR1 LNHNV and CDR2 YYDKDF (reference sequence). The CDR3 extends over 12 amino acids.